The entry that follows covers one T cell receptor beta chain sequence. Its antigen is currently unknown. With the read ending 3 residues before the CDR3 end, the germline J gene is used to fill in that end. The CDR3 has 15 residues. Germline CDR1 and CDR2: SEHNR and FQNEAQ (reference sequence). After removal of 5 bases from V and 5 bases from J, the junction contained 8 bases not matched to a gene. This sample was taken from a study of T cells in women clearing cervical HPV infection. Study results and caveats: TRBV6-7 abundance was lower in cases than controls (around 0.11% versus 0.15%). Effector/memory and HPV-specific T cells were not isolated, and association timing is unknown.

Here immunoSEQ multiplex PCR was the method, and the copy in TCRdb shows in-frame clones only, minus some. The sample has 25,000 to 35,000 clones, and its top ten clones hold 7.8%. The sequence was collected from a woman aged 18 to 75 with a cervical HPV16 infection that either progressed to CIN3+ or cleared (not recorded which). The chain joins TRBV7-9 to TRBJ2-3; TRBD2 agrees at 9 bases. What was sequenced was blood buffy coat. Incomplete CDR3 DNA: TGTGCCAGCAGCCCGCGGGGGGGCCCAGGAGATACG. Encoded protein: CASSPRGGPGDT. The whole CDR3 protein is CASSPRGGPGDTQYF.